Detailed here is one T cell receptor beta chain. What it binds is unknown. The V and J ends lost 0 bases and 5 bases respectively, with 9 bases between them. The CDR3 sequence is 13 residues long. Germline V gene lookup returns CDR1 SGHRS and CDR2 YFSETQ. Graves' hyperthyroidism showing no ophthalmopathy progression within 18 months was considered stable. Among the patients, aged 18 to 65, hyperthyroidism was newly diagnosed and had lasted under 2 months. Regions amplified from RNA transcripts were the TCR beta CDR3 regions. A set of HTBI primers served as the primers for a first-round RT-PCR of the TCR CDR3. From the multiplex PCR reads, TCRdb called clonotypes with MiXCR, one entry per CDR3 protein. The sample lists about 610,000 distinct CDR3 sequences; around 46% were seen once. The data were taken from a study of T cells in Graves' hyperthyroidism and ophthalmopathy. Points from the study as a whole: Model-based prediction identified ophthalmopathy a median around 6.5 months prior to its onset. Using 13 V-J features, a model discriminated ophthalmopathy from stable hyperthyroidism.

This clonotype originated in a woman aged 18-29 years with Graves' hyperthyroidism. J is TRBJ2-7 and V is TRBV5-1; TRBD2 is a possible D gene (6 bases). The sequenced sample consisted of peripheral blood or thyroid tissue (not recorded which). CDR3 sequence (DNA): TGCGCCAGCAGCTTGGCCTCTAGCGACGAGCAGTACTTC. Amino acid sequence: CASSLASSDEQYF.